This TCR beta chain was recorded in a study of blood T cell repertoires in COVID-19. Per the original data handling: Reference gene primer amplification gave nucleated cell count estimates. Profiling relied on immunoSEQ multiplex PCR, and the TCRdb table lists in-frame clones only, not all of them. The DNA was the basis for D and trimming; V, J and clone size are from that table. Seen here are 250,000 to 300,000 clones, over 65% observed once, and the top ten hold 3% to 3.5%. Per germline, CDR1 SNHLY and CDR2 FYNNEI. CDR3 length equals 16 residues. Trimming removed 2 bases from V and 5 bases from J, with 15 bases in between.

This TCR derives from an elderly woman with acute or convalescent COVID-19. What was sequenced was peripheral blood. The rearrangement links TRBV2 to TRBJ2-2; D may be TRBD2 (6 bases). The CDR3 DNA reads as TGTGCCAGCAGTGAAACCGGGGGAGACACGACCGGGGAGCTGTTTTTT. Its translation: CASSETGGDTTGELFF.